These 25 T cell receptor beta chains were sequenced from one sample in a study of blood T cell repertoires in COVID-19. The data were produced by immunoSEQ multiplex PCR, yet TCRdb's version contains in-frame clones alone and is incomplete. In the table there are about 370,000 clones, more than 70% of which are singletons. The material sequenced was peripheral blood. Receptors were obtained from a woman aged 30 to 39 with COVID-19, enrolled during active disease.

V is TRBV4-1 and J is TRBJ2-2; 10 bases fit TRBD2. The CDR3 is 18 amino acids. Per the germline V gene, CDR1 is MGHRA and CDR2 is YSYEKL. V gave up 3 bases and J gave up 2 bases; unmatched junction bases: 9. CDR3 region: CASSHYGLAEPNTGELFF. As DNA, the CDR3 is TGCGCCAGCAGCCACTATGGACTAGCGGAGCCTAACACCGGGGAGCTGTTTTTT.

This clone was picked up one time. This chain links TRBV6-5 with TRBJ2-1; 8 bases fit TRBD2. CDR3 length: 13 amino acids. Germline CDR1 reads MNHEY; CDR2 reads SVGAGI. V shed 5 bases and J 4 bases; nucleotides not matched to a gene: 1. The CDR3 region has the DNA TGTGCCAGCAGTATAGCGGGGTACAATGAGCAGTTCTTC. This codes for CASSIAGYNEQFF.

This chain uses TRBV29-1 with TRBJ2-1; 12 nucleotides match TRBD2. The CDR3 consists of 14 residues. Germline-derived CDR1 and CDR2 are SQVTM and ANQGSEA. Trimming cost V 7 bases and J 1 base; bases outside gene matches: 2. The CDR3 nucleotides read TGCAGCGCCGGACTAGCGGGGTCCTACAATGAGCAGTTCTTC. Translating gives CSAGLAGSYNEQFF.

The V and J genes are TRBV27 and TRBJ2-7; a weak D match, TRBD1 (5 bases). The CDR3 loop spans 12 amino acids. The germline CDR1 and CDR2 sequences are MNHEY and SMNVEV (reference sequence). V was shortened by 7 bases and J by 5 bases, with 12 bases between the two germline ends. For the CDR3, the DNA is TGTGCCAGCACGGGCAGGGCCAACGAGCAGTACTTC. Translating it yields CASTGRANEQYF.

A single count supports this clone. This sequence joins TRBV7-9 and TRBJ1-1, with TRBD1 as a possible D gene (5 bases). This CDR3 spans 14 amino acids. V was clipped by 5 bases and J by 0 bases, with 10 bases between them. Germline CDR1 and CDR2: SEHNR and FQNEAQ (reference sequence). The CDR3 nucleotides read TGTGCCAGCAGCGTACAGGTTATGAACACTGAAGCTTTCTTT. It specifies CASSVQVMNTEAFF.

CDR3 region: CASSLHRAGEQYF. DNA of the CDR3: TGTGCCAGCAGTTTACATCGAGCTGGCGAGCAGTACTTC. The chain recombines TRBV27 with TRBJ2-7; D unclear. The CDR3 length is 13 residues. The V end lost 2 bases, the J end lost 6 bases, and 11 bases lay between the germline ends. Germline lookup yields CDR1 MNHEY and CDR2 SMNVEV (reference sequence).

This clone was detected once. DNA for the CDR3: TGTGCCAGCAGCCAAGGGGGGCAGGGTCAATCCTACGAGCAGTACTTC. Translated, it gives CASSQGGQGQSYEQYF. The V gene is TRBV14, the J gene TRBJ2-7, with D perhaps matching TRBD1 (6 bases). This CDR3 is built from 16 residues. CDR1 SGHDN and CDR2 FVKESK come from the germline V gene. The V and J ends lost 1 base and 1 base respectively, with 14 bases between them.

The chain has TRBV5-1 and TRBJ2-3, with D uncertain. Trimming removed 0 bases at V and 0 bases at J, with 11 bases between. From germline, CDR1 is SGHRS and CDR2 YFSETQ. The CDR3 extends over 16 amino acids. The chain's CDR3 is CASSLVPDSSTDTQYF. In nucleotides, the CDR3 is TGCGCCAGCAGCTTGGTGCCAGATTCTAGCACAGATACGCAGTATTTT.

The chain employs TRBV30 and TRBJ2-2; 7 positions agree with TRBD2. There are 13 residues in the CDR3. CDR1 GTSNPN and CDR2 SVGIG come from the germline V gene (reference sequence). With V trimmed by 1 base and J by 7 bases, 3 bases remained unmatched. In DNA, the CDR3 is TGTGCCTGGAGTGCCAGGACTAGCGGGGAGCTGTTTTTT. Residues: CAWSARTSGELFF.

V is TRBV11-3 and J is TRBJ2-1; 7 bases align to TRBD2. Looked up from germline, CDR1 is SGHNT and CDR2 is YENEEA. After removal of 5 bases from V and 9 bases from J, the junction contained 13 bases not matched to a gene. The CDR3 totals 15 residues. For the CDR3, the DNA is TGTGCCAGCAGCCCAGGGACTAAGCCTATAGGTGAGCAGTTCTTC. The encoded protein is CASSPGTKPIGEQFF.

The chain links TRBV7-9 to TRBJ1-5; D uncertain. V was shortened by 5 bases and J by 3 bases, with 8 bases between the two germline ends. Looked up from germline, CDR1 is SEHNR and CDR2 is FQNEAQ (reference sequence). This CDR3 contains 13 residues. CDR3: CASSEHPNQPQHF. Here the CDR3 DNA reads TGTGCCAGCAGCGAACACCCCAATCAGCCCCAGCATTTT.

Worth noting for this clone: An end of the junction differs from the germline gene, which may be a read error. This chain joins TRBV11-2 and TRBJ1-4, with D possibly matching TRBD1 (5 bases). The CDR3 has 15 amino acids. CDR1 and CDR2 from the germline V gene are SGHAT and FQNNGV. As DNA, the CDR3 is TGTGTCAGCAGCTCTGTCAGGGTGGGAATCGGAAAACTGTTTTTT. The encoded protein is CVSSSVRVGIGKLFF.

The CDR3 here is CAISRQGRAGYTF. The CDR3 DNA sequence: TGTGCCATCAGTCGACAGGGAAGGGCCGGCTACACCTTC. V gene TRBV10-3 combines with J gene TRBJ1-2; 7 nucleotides agree with TRBD1. The V segment lost 5 bases and the J segment 8 bases; nucleotides outside the gene matches: 8. The germline V gene has CDR1 ENHRY and CDR2 SYGVKD. The CDR3 loop spans 13 amino acids.

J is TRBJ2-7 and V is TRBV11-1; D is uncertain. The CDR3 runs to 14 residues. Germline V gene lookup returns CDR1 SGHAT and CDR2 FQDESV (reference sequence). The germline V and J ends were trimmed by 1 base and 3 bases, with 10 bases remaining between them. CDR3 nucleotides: TGTGCCAGCAGCTTAGGAGGCAGACTCTACGAGCAGTACTTC. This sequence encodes CASSLGGRLYEQYF.

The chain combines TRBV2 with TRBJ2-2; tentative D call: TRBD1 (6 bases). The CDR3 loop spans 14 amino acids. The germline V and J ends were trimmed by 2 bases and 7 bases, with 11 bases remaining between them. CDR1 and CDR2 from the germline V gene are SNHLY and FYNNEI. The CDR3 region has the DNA TGTGCCAGCAGTGAACACAGGGCAAACGGGGAGCTGTTTTTT. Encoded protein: CASSEHRANGELFF.

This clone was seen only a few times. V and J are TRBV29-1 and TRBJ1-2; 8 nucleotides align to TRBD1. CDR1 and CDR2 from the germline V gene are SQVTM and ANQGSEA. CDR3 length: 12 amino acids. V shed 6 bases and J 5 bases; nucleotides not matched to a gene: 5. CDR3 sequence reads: CSVSDRDYGYTF. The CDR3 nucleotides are TGCAGCGTCTCGGACAGGGATTATGGCTACACCTTC.

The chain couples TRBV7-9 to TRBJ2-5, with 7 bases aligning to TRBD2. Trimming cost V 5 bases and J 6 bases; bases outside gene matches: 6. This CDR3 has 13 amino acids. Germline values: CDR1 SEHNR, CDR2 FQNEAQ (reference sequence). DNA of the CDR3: TGTGCCAGCAGCCTTCCGGGAGGACAGACCCAGTACTTC. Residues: CASSLPGGQTQYF.

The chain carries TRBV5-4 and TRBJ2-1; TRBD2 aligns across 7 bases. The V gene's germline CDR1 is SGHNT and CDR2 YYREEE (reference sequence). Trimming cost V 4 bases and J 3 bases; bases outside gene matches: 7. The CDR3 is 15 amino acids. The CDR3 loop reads CASSRPLADYNEQFF. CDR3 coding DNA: TGTGCCAGCAGCCGCCCGCTAGCGGACTACAATGAGCAGTTCTTC.

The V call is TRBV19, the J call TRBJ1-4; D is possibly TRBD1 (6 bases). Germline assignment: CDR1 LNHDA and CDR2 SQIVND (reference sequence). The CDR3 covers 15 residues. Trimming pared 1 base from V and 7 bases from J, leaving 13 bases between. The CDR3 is CASSIGAGVGEKLFF. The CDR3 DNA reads TGTGCCAGTAGTATAGGGGCAGGGGTTGGTGAAAAACTGTTTTTT. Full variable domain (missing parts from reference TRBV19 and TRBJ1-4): DGGITQSPKYLFRKEGQNVTLSCEQNLNHDAMYWYRQDPGQGLRLIYYSQIVNDFQKGDIAEGYSVSREKKESFPLTVTSAQKNPTAFYLCASSIGAGVGEKLFFGSGTQLSVL.

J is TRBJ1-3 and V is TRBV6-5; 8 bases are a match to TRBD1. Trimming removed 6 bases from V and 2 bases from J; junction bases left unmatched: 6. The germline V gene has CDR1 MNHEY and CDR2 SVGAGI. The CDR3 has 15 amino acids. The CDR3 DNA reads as TGTGCCAGCAGGCGACAGGGGATCGCTGGAAACACCATATATTTT. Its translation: CASRRQGIAGNTIYF.

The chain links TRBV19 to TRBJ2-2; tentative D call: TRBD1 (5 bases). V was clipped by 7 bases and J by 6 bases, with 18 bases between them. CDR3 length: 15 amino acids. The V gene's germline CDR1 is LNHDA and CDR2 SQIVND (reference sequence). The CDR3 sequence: CASIPQGRVAGELFF. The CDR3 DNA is TGTGCCAGTATCCCCCAGGGTCGAGTCGCCGGGGAGCTGTTTTTT.

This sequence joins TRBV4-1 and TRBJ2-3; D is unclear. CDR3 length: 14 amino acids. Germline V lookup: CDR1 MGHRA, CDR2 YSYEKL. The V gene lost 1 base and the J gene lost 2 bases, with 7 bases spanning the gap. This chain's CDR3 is CASSQGPDTDTQYF. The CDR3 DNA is TGCGCCAGCAGCCAAGGCCCAGACACAGATACGCAGTATTTT.

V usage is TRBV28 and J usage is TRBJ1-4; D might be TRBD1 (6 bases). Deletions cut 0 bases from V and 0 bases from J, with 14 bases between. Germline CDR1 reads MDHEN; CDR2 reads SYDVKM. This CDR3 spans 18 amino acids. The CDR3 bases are TGTGCCAGCAGTTTATGGGCAGGGACACCAGCAACTAATGAAAAACTGTTTTTT. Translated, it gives CASSLWAGTPATNEKLFF. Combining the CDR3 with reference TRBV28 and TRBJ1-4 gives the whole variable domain DVKVTQSSRYLVKRTGEKVFLECVQDMDHENMFWYRQDPGLGLRLIYFSYDVKMKEKGDIPEGYSVSREKKERFSLILESASTNQTSMYLCASSLWAGTPATNEKLFFGSGTQLSVL.

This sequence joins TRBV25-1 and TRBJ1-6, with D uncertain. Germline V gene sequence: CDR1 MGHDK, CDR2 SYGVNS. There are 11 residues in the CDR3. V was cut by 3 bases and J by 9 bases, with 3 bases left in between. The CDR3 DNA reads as TGTGCCAGCAGTGACGGTTCACCCCTCCACTTT. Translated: CASSDGSPLHF. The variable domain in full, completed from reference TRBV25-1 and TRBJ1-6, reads EADIYQTPRYLVIGTGKKITLECSQTMGHDKMYWYQQDPGMELHLIHYSYGVNSTEKGDLSSESTVSRIRTEHFPLTLESARPSHTSQYLCASSDGSPLHFGNGTRLTVT.

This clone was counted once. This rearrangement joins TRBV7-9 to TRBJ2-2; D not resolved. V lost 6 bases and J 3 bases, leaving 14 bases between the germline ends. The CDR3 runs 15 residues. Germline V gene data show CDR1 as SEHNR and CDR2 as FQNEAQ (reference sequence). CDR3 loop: CASSLDGPDTGELFF. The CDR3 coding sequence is TGTGCCAGCAGTCTCGATGGCCCTGACACCGGGGAGCTGTTTTTT. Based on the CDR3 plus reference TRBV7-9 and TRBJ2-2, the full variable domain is DTGVSQNPRHKITKRGQNVTFRCDPISEHNRLYWYRQTLGQGPEFLTYFQNEAQLEKSRLLSDRFSAERPKGSFSTLEIQRTEQGDSAMYLCASSLDGPDTGELFFGEGSRLTVL.